The 27 T cell receptor beta chains presented below share a single source sample, sequenced in a study of T-cell memory formation after mild COVID-19. TCRdb ran MiXCR on the 5' RACE reads and lists one entry per CDR3 protein. This sample has about 82,000 distinct CDR3 sequences, with roughly an eighth found just once. Sequencing was done on a sample of PBMCs or a T cell subset sorted from them (not recorded which). The receptors come from an adult woman who had mild COVID-19 (a few samples of this study predate the infection). Cell type and time point are not known.

In its sample, this clonotype was seen many times. The V gene is TRBV29-1, the J gene TRBJ2-7; D is perhaps TRBD1 or TRBD2 (5 bases each). Between the trimmed V and J ends, which lost 1 base and 2 bases, there was a span of 9 bases. Germline V gene lookup returns CDR1 SQVTM and CDR2 ANQGSEA. The CDR3 consists of 13 residues. CDR3 loop: CSVEGGTPYEQYF. The DNA for the CDR3 is TGCAGCGTTGAAGGGGGGACCCCCTACGAGCAGTACTTC.

This chain joins TRBV4-3 and TRBJ2-7; D gene unclear. Germline loops: CDR1 LGHNA, CDR2 YSLEER. V was pared by 1 base and J by 0 bases, with 7 bases between. CDR3 length: 14 amino acids. The CDR3 DNA follows: TGCGCCAGCAGCCAAGTGGCCGTCTCCTACGAGCAGTACTTC. Amino acids: CASSQVAVSYEQYF.

This clonotype has just a few counts. The chain is built from TRBV5-1 and TRBJ1-2; TRBD1 matches 10 bases. CDR3 length equals 14 residues. In germline, CDR1 is SGHRS, CDR2 YFSETQ. Germline trimming cut 0 bases from V and 6 bases from J; bases unmatched to any gene: 2. Here the CDR3 DNA reads TGCGCCAGCAGCTTGGGACAGGGGGCAGATGGCTACACCTTC. Its protein product is CASSLGQGADGYTF.

This clonotype was counted once. The chain recombines TRBV5-1 with TRBJ1-2; TRBD1 aligns across 7 bases. Per the germline V gene, CDR1 is SGHRS and CDR2 is YFSETQ. The CDR3 sequence is 16 residues long. The ends lost 4 bases at V and 8 bases at J; junction bases unmatched: 17. This CDR3 is CASSQGQATSYGGYTF. The DNA for the CDR3 is TGCGCCAGCAGCCAAGGACAGGCGACCAGCTATGGGGGCTACACCTTC.

This clonotype appeared a few times. V is TRBV6-5 and J is TRBJ2-7; D is perhaps TRBD1 (6 bases). The germline V gene encodes CDR1 MNHEY and CDR2 SVGAGI. The CDR3 consists of 13 residues. Trimming took 0 bases from V and 4 from J, leaving 7 bases between them. The CDR3 sequence is CASSYSRGYEQYF. CDR3 coding DNA: TGTGCCAGCAGTTACTCGAGGGGGTACGAGCAGTACTTC.

V usage is TRBV25-1 and J usage is TRBJ1-1, with a possible D match to TRBD1 (5 bases). Germline-derived CDR1 and CDR2 are MGHDK and SYGVNS. The CDR3 sequence is 15 residues long. The V and J ends lost 3 bases and 0 bases respectively, with 11 bases between them. The CDR3 bases are TGTGCCAGCAGTGATCGACGGGGGATGAACACTGAAGCTTTCTTT. This sequence encodes CASSDRRGMNTEAFF.

This clonotype was picked up a small number of times. The chain has TRBV2 and TRBJ2-3; the match to TRBD2 covers 7 bases. The junction had 14 bases not matched to a gene; V was cut back by 6 bases and J by 5 bases. The CDR3 is 16 amino acids. Germline-derived CDR1 and CDR2 are SNHLY and FYNNEI. The CDR3 coding sequence is TGTGCCAGCAGGATATCAGTGGGAGGGAGAGGAGATACGCAGTATTTT. Protein product: CASRISVGGRGDTQYF. Full variable domain (rest looked up from reference TRBV2 and TRBJ2-3): EPEVTQTPSHQVTQMGQEVILRCVPISNHLYFYWYRQILGQKVEFLVSFYNNEISEKSEIFDDQFSVERPDGSNFTLKIRSTKLEDSAMYFCASRISVGGRGDTQYFGPGTRLTVL.

This clonotype has just a few counts. The chain employs TRBV20-1 and TRBJ2-7, with 11 positions matching TRBD2. Germline V gene sequence: CDR1 DFQATT, CDR2 SNEGSKA (reference sequence). V was pared by 3 bases and J by 4 bases, with 5 bases of the junction left unmatched. The CDR3 covers 14 residues. The chain's CDR3 is CSARRLAGGYEQYF. The CDR3 region has the DNA TGCAGTGCTAGGAGGCTAGCGGGGGGTTACGAGCAGTACTTC.

This clonotype was seen repeatedly, ten times or more. One end of the junction does not line up with germline, which may come from a read error. The chain has TRBV7-2 and TRBJ1-2, with TRBD1 as a possible D gene (5 bases). Germline CDR1 and CDR2: SGHTA and FQGNSA. The CDR3 is 16 residues long. CDR3 amino acids: CASSLGTDKGSRKLSF. The CDR3 nucleotides are TGTGCCAGCAGTCTCGGGACGGACAAAGGTTCTAGAAAACTTTCCTTC.

V usage is TRBV20-1 and J usage is TRBJ1-1; tentative D call: TRBD1 (6 bases). This CDR3 has 13 residues. Germline loops: CDR1 DFQATT, CDR2 SNEGSKA (reference sequence). V lost 8 bases and J lost 4, with 17 bases in between. The CDR3 DNA reads TGCAGTCAAGTGACAGGCCGGGGCACTGAAGCTTTCTTT. This translates into CSQVTGRGTEAFF.

This chain links TRBV7-9 with TRBJ2-3; 10 bases match TRBD2. This CDR3 is built from 17 residues. CDR1 is SEHNR and CDR2 is FQNEAQ in the germline V gene (reference sequence). Unmatched junction bases numbered 5, after V lost 0 bases and J lost 2 bases. In DNA form, the CDR3 reads TGTGCCAGCAGCTTAGCGGAGAGCGGGGGGGCCACAGATACGCAGTATTTT. Its protein is CASSLAESGGATDTQYF.

This clonotype has more than one count but fewer than ten. CDR3 amino acids: CASSQDRRVTSTDTQYF. The DNA for the CDR3 is TGCGCCAGCAGCCAAGACCGCAGGGTAACTAGCACAGATACGCAGTATTTT. The chain employs TRBV4-3 and TRBJ2-3, with D maybe TRBD1 (5 bases). V dropped 0 bases and J dropped 0 bases, with 13 bases sitting between them. This CDR3 is built from 17 residues. Looked up from germline, CDR1 is LGHNA and CDR2 is YSLEER.

The V gene is TRBV29-1, the J gene TRBJ2-1, with TRBD2 matching over 7 bases. Germline V gene sequence: CDR1 SQVTM, CDR2 ANQGSEA. Trimming cost V 2 bases and J 0 bases; bases outside gene matches: 7. The CDR3 covers 16 residues. Written as DNA, the CDR3 is TGCAGCGTTGAAATTCCCGGGGGGAGCTCCTACAATGAGCAGTTCTTC. The encoded protein is CSVEIPGGSSYNEQFF.

Remarks on this clonotype: Its ends do not fully match the called genes, so a read error is possible. This rearrangement joins TRBV24-1 to TRBJ2-1, with 12 positions matching TRBD2. Per germline, CDR1 KGHDR and CDR2 SFDVKD. CDR3 length: 17 amino acids. In DNA form, the CDR3 reads TGTGCCGCCAGTGAGCCTCCGGGACTAGCGGGTGAGGATGAGCAGTTCTTC. This codes for CAASEPPGLAGEDEQFF.

The rearrangement joins TRBV10-2 to TRBJ1-1, with 7 bases lining up with TRBD1. This CDR3 comprises 13 residues. V gave up 7 bases and J gave up 3 bases; unmatched junction bases: 5. CDR1 is WSHSY and CDR2 is SAAADI in the germline V gene. The CDR3 protein is CASINRGYTEAFF. DNA for the CDR3: TGCGCCAGCATAAACAGGGGATACACTGAAGCTTTCTTT.

The CDR3 protein is CASSPREVGTDTQYF. DNA of the CDR3: TGCGCCAGCAGCCCGAGGGAAGTCGGCACAGATACGCAGTATTTT. This chain connects TRBV4-1 to TRBJ2-3; a weak D match, TRBD2 (5 bases). V lost 4 bases and J 1 base, leaving 12 bases between the germline ends. There are 15 residues in the CDR3. Germline values: CDR1 MGHRA, CDR2 YSYEKL.

The rearrangement uses TRBV7-9 and TRBJ1-1, with 9 bases fitting TRBD1. The CDR3 has 17 residues. The germline V gene encodes CDR1 SEHNR and CDR2 FQNEAQ (reference sequence). V trimming: 5 bases; J trimming: 3 bases; junction bases outside the gene matches: 13. The CDR3, as DNA: TGTGCCAGCAGCCCTCAGACAGGGGGATATGATGACACTGAAGCTTTCTTT. It translates to CASSPQTGGYDDTEAFF.

This clonotype was seen a handful of times. This sequence joins TRBV7-2 and TRBJ2-3, with 8 nucleotides matching TRBD2. V gave up 2 bases and J gave up 5 bases; unmatched junction bases: 12. CDR3 length: 17 amino acids. Germline assignment: CDR1 SGHTA and CDR2 FQGNSA. The chain's CDR3 is CASSLIAEAGVLDTQYF. CDR3 nucleotides: TGTGCCAGCAGCTTAATTGCCGAAGCGGGAGTATTAGATACGCAGTATTTT.

This clonotype appeared a few times. The gene calls are TRBV7-8 and TRBJ1-1; 11 bases are a match to TRBD1. Germline V CDR1 and CDR2: SGHVS, FQNEAQ. The CDR3 runs to 19 residues. Germline trimming cut 5 bases from V and 6 bases from J; bases unmatched to any gene: 20. CDR3: CASSGDRGTGGLGSAEAFF. In DNA form, the CDR3 reads TGTGCCAGCAGCGGAGATAGAGGGACAGGGGGTCTCGGGTCCGCTGAAGCTTTCTTT.

A few counts support this clonotype. The chain couples TRBV6-1 to TRBJ2-2, with no clear D. The CDR3 extends over 17 amino acids. The V end lost 2 bases, the J end lost 7 bases, and 20 bases lay between the germline ends. Germline V lookup: CDR1 MNHNS, CDR2 SASEGT. This chain's CDR3 is CASSEKSLLGGGGELFF. Here the CDR3 DNA reads TGTGCCAGCAGTGAAAAGTCCCTACTGGGCGGTGGCGGGGAGCTGTTTTTT.

This clonotype was seen only a few times. The chain couples TRBV7-9 to TRBJ1-1, with 9 nucleotides matching TRBD1. V was pared by 1 base and J by 1 base, with 10 bases of the junction left unmatched. Germline V lookup: CDR1 SEHNR, CDR2 FQNEAQ (reference sequence). The CDR3 runs 18 residues. CDR3: CASSLGYTQGAGNTEAFF. The CDR3 nucleotides are TGTGCCAGCAGCTTAGGATACACACAGGGGGCTGGGAACACTGAAGCTTTCTTT.

The J gene is TRBJ2-3, the V gene TRBV3-1; 7 bases are a match to TRBD2. With 2 bases clipped from V and 5 bases from J, the junction kept 10 bases outside the gene matches. This CDR3 is 16 amino acids long. Germline lookup yields CDR1 LGHDT and CDR2 YNNKEL (reference sequence). The CDR3 DNA follows: TGTGCCAGCAGCCAATTTAAGGGGAGGGCCGGAGATACGCAGTATTTT. Protein product: CASSQFKGRAGDTQYF.

This clonotype was counted only a few times. The chain couples TRBV29-1 to TRBJ2-5, with TRBD1 as a possible D gene (5 bases). The CDR3 is 14 amino acids. The V end was cut by 4 bases, the J end by 7 bases, with 19 bases between. Looked up from germline, CDR1 is SQVTM and CDR2 is ANQGSEA. CDR3 sequence: CSVAPRQSQATQYF. CDR3 coding DNA: TGCAGCGTTGCGCCCCGACAGTCGCAGGCGACCCAGTACTTC.

This clonotype came up many times. This chain joins TRBV6-5 and TRBJ2-7; D is perhaps TRBD1 (6 bases). Germline loops: CDR1 MNHEY, CDR2 SVGAGI. The CDR3 runs to 12 residues. V lost 2 bases and J 4 bases, leaving 6 bases between the germline ends. As DNA, the CDR3 is TGTGCCAGCAGTTACCAGGGGTACGAGCAGTACTTC. Its protein product is CASSYQGYEQYF.

The chain recombines TRBV6-6 with TRBJ1-4; TRBD1 aligns across 7 bases. The CDR3 sequence is 19 residues long. The germline gives CDR1 MNHNY, CDR2 SVGAGI (reference sequence). V was pared by 6 bases and J by 4 bases, with 20 bases of the junction left unmatched. CDR3 nucleotide sequence: TGTGCCAGCAGGACAGGGACACACCAGGTCCCCCCCGATAATGAAAAACTGTTTTTT. This translates into CASRTGTHQVPPDNEKLFF.

This chain uses TRBV6-1 with TRBJ2-3; 10 bases align to TRBD1. Losses at the gene ends were 6 bases for V and 2 bases for J; bases not matched to a gene: 5. This CDR3 spans 15 amino acids. Germline values: CDR1 MNHNS, CDR2 SASEGT. In DNA, the CDR3 is TGTGCCAGCAGACCCGGGACAGGGGACACAGATACGCAGTATTTT. This gives the protein CASRPGTGDTDTQYF.

The sample holds a few counts of this clonotype. This chain uses TRBV25-1 with TRBJ2-7; 7 bases agree with TRBD1. Trimming at V came to 6 bases and at J to 2 bases, leaving 4 bases not matched to a gene. CDR3 size: 13 residues. The germline gives CDR1 MGHDK, CDR2 SYGVNS. For the CDR3, the DNA is TGTGCCAGCAGGTACAGGGGCGCCTACGAGCAGTACTTC. Residues: CASRYRGAYEQYF.